The 32 T cell receptor beta chains listed next were all sequenced from one sample in a study of shared clonotypes between healthy human individuals. Naive CD8 cells comprised CD45RO-negative, CCR7-positively selected cells, excluding terminally differentiated effector memory CD45RA+ cells. The data were produced by immunoSEQ multiplex PCR, yet TCRdb's version contains in-frame clones alone and is incomplete. Of a few million clones listed, just under 95% are singletons. The sequencing input was naive CD8+ T cells from PBMCs. Receptors were obtained from a man younger than 35 in good health. Some clones in this sample may be carry-over from other donors' samples.

The table lists this clone with a few counts. Other DNA sequences in this specimen translate into the identical CDR3. V usage is TRBV7-9 and J usage is TRBJ2-2; unclear D gene. The germline gives CDR1 SEHNR, CDR2 FQNEAQ (reference sequence). CDR3 length: 12 amino acids. Trimming stripped 2 bases from V and 4 bases from J, with 2 bases between. The CDR3 region is CASSLSTGELFF. The DNA for the CDR3 is TGTGCCAGCAGCTTAAGCACCGGGGAGCTGTTTTTT.

This chain links TRBV27 with TRBJ1-2; no definite D call. The germline gives CDR1 MNHEY, CDR2 SMNVEV (reference sequence). V lost 8 bases, J lost 4 bases, and 20 bases lay in between. The CDR3 length is 15 residues. CDR3 nucleotides: TGTGCCAGCTGGCCGGACCCTCCTCGCCTCTATGGCTACACCTTC. It translates to CASWPDPPRLYGYTF.

This clone was counted a single time. The chain joins TRBV13 to TRBJ2-7, with D maybe TRBD1 (5 bases). Trimming cost V 6 bases and J 5 bases, with 20 bases left between them. The CDR3 consists of 15 residues. The germline CDR1 and CDR2 sequences are PRHDT and FYEKMQ (reference sequence). CDR3 coding DNA: TGTGCCAGCAGTCCCCTGGCAGGGCCGGTGGACGAGCAGTACTTC. It codes for CASSPLAGPVDEQYF.

For the CDR3, the DNA is TGTGCCTGGAGTGCCAAAAATGAAAAACTGTTTTTT. It translates to CAWSAKNEKLFF. J is TRBJ1-4 and V is TRBV30; D unresolved. V was trimmed by 1 base and J by 5 bases, leaving 5 bases between them. Germline CDR1 GTSNPN, CDR2 SVGIG (reference sequence). The CDR3 extends over 12 amino acids.

The CDR3, as DNA: TGTGCCAGCAGCAAACGGCCGGTCCTAATCGCGAACACTGAAGCTTTCTTT. Encoded protein: CASSKRPVLIANTEAFF. V gene TRBV11-2 combines with J gene TRBJ1-1; D uncertain. The CDR3 covers 17 residues. CDR1 is SGHAT and CDR2 is FQNNGV in the germline V gene. Trimming removed 5 bases at V and 1 base at J, with 20 bases between.

The chain links TRBV4-1 to TRBJ1-4; D ambiguous. The CDR3 is 14 amino acids. V was trimmed by 2 bases and J by 5 bases, leaving 9 bases between them. Germline values: CDR1 MGHRA, CDR2 YSYEKL. Here the CDR3 reads CASSQYLWNEKLFF. The DNA for the CDR3 is TGCGCCAGCAGCCAATATCTGTGGAATGAAAAACTGTTTTTT.

The J gene is TRBJ2-5, the V gene TRBV7-6, with a possible D match to TRBD1 (6 bases). Trimming pared 1 base from V and 5 bases from J, leaving 14 bases between. Per germline, CDR1 SGHVS and CDR2 FNYEAQ. This CDR3 is built from 15 residues. The CDR3 spells CASSLGAGEGETQYF. In nucleotides, the CDR3 is TGTGCCAGCAGCTTAGGAGCAGGGGAAGGCGAGACCCAGTACTTC.

The V gene is TRBV7-8, the J gene TRBJ1-2, with 7 bases lining up with TRBD1. The CDR3 is made up of 14 amino acids. The junction had 8 bases not matched to a gene; V was cut back by 5 bases and J by 5 bases. CDR1 and CDR2 from the germline V gene are SGHVS and FQNEAQ. The CDR3 protein is CASSPFGTAYGYTF. In nucleotides, the CDR3 is TGTGCCAGCAGCCCGTTCGGGACAGCTTATGGCTACACCTTC.

The V and J genes are TRBV28 and TRBJ1-1; weak D call: TRBD1 (5 bases). Germline V gene lookup returns CDR1 MDHEN and CDR2 SYDVKM. The CDR3 contains 18 residues. The V end was cut by 3 bases, the J end by 1 base, with 21 bases between. For the CDR3, the DNA is TGTGCCAGCAGTTTTGCGGTGGCAGGGTTAATACAGAACACTGAAGCTTTCTTT. It codes for CASSFAVAGLIQNTEAFF. Based on the CDR3 plus reference TRBV28 and TRBJ1-1, the full variable domain is DVKVTQSSRYLVKRTGEKVFLECVQDMDHENMFWYRQDPGLGLRLIYFSYDVKMKEKGDIPEGYSVSREKKERFSLILESASTNQTSMYLCASSFAVAGLIQNTEAFFGQGTRLTVV.

As to this clone: Other DNA sequences in the same sample also yield this CDR3. The CDR3 region is CASSVGVVTEAFF. CDR3 in DNA: TGTGCCAGCAGCGTAGGGGTGGTCACTGAAGCTTTCTTT. This chain connects TRBV9 to TRBJ1-1; D is unclear. Germline CDR1 is SGDLS and CDR2 is YYNGEE. The V end lost 0 bases, the J end lost 4 bases, and 7 bases lay between the germline ends. The CDR3 totals 13 residues.

This chain joins TRBV9 and TRBJ2-2; D not certain. This CDR3 has 15 amino acids. V was cut by 4 bases and J by 0 bases, with 10 bases left in between. Germline V gives CDR1 SGDLS, CDR2 YYNGEE. CDR3 protein: CASSPRLPNTGELFF. CDR3 coding DNA: TGTGCCAGCAGCCCCCGTTTGCCGAACACCGGGGAGCTGTTTTTT.

The rearrangement links TRBV28 to TRBJ2-7, with TRBD2 as a possible D gene (7 bases). CDR3 length: 16 residues. Per the germline V gene, CDR1 is MDHEN and CDR2 is SYDVKM. V shed 2 bases and J shed 1 base, with 15 bases lying between them. The CDR3 region has the DNA TGTGCCAGCAGTTTAACGGGCGGGGGCCCATCCTACGAGCAGTACTTC. Translated: CASSLTGGGPSYEQYF.

The V gene is TRBV5-6, the J gene TRBJ2-7, with D tentatively TRBD1 (6 bases). There are 14 residues in the CDR3. The germline V and J ends were trimmed by 1 base and 2 bases, with 10 bases remaining between them. Germline CDR1 and CDR2: SGHDT and YYEEEE. The CDR3 spells CASSLSWGPYEQYF. The CDR3 bases are TGTGCCAGCAGCTTGTCTTGGGGGCCCTACGAGCAGTACTTC.

As regards this clone: At the DNA level, this CDR3 is encoded by other sequences in the same sample as well. The chain combines TRBV27 with TRBJ2-7, with TRBD1 identical over 12 bases. Trimming cost V 5 bases and J 5 bases; bases outside gene matches: 4. Per germline, CDR1 MNHEY and CDR2 SMNVEV (reference sequence). CDR3 length: 14 residues. CDR3 residues: CASSPGTGGHEQYF. CDR3 sequence (DNA): TGTGCCAGCAGTCCAGGGACAGGGGGCCACGAGCAGTACTTC.

The gene calls are TRBV15 and TRBJ2-1, with 12 positions matching TRBD2. The CDR3 loop spans 17 amino acids. V lost 0 bases and J lost 15; bases outside the gene matches: 15. Germline CDR1 and CDR2: LNHNV and YYDKDF (reference sequence). The CDR3 loop is CATSRDAGLAGALQRFF. The CDR3 bases are TGTGCCACCAGCAGAGATGCGGGACTAGCGGGCGCTCTACAGCGGTTCTTC.

The V call is TRBV6-1, the J call TRBJ2-2; 7 bases line up with TRBD1. Losses at the gene ends were 5 bases for V and 2 bases for J; bases not matched to a gene: 5. Germline-derived CDR1 and CDR2 are MNHNS and SASEGT. This CDR3 contains 15 residues. The CDR3 DNA follows: TGTGCCAGCAGTTCCCACAGGGGTAACACCGGGGAGCTGTTTTTT. It encodes CASSSHRGNTGELFF.

Remarks on this clone: Other DNA sequences within the sample encode an identical CDR3. This chain joins TRBV19 and TRBJ1-1, with D possibly matching TRBD1 (5 bases). Germline lookup yields CDR1 LNHDA and CDR2 SQIVND (reference sequence). V was clipped by 1 base and J by 0 bases, with 9 bases between them. CDR3 length: 15 amino acids. Here the CDR3 reads CASSIVRQLNTEAFF. DNA of the CDR3: TGTGCCAGTAGTATAGTGAGACAGTTGAACACTGAAGCTTTCTTT.

V and J are TRBV5-1 and TRBJ2-7; D remains unclear. CDR1 and CDR2 (germline): SGHRS, YFSETQ. The CDR3 runs to 13 residues. The V and J ends lost 1 base and 0 bases respectively, with 5 bases between them. Here the CDR3 DNA reads TGCGCCAGCAGCTTGAAGACCTCCTACGAGCAGTACTTC. This sequence encodes CASSLKTSYEQYF.

The chain is built from TRBV7-8 and TRBJ2-5, with 9 bases identical to TRBD1. V was pared by 0 bases and J by 0 bases, with 11 bases of the junction left unmatched. CDR3 length equals 19 residues. Germline V gene data show CDR1 as SGHVS and CDR2 as FQNEAQ. The CDR3 nucleotides read TGTGCCAGCAGCTTAGCGCTTACAGGGGGCGAAGCCCACCAAGAGACCCAGTACTTC. It codes for CASSLALTGGEAHQETQYF.

For this clone: Other nucleotide sequences from this sample produce the same CDR3. The gene calls are TRBV27 and TRBJ1-1, with D possibly matching TRBD1 (5 bases). CDR3 size: 14 residues. V was clipped by 2 bases and J by 1 base, with 8 bases between them. CDR1 is MNHEY and CDR2 is SMNVEV in the germline V gene (reference sequence). The CDR3 DNA reads TGTGCCAGCAGTTTAAGTCAGGGGAACACTGAAGCTTTCTTT. Amino acids: CASSLSQGNTEAFF.

The chain is built from TRBV19 and TRBJ2-5, with D perhaps TRBD1 (7 bases). Trimming removed 3 bases from V and 0 bases from J, with 8 bases in between. This CDR3 has 14 amino acids. Germline CDR1 is LNHDA and CDR2 is SQIVND (reference sequence). The CDR3 sequence: CASSIRGDQETQYF. The CDR3, as DNA: TGTGCCAGTAGTATCAGGGGGGACCAAGAGACCCAGTACTTC.

The chain joins TRBV28 to TRBJ2-6, with 7 bases matching TRBD1. Per germline, CDR1 MDHEN and CDR2 SYDVKM. This CDR3 contains 15 residues. V lost 5 bases to trimming and J lost 0 bases; unmatched junction nucleotides: 1. DNA of the CDR3: TGTGCCAGCAGTGGGACAGACTCTGGGGCCAACGTCCTGACTTTC. Protein: CASSGTDSGANVLTF.

V is TRBV7-9 and J is TRBJ1-1; no clear D. The CDR3 contains 15 residues. V lost 1 base and J 1 base, leaving 10 bases between the germline ends. Germline CDR1 reads SEHNR; CDR2 reads FQNEAQ (reference sequence). The DNA of the CDR3 is TGTGCCAGCAGCTTAGGACCGTCCCCGAACACTGAAGCTTTCTTT. Protein sequence: CASSLGPSPNTEAFF. Supplemented by reference TRBV7-9 and TRBJ1-1, the full variable domain reads DTGVSQNPRHKITKRGQNVTFRCDPISEHNRLYWYRQTLGQGPEFLTYFQNEAQLEKSRLLSDRFSAERPKGSFSTLEIQRTEQGDSAMYLCASSLGPSPNTEAFFGQGTRLTVV.

The J gene is TRBJ2-2, the V gene TRBV27; D call uncertain. V was pared by 5 bases and J by 2 bases, with 9 bases between. CDR1 MNHEY and CDR2 SMNVEV come from the germline V gene (reference sequence). The CDR3 consists of 14 residues. The CDR3 loop reads CASSPTVNTGELFF. The CDR3 coding sequence is TGTGCCAGCAGTCCGACGGTAAACACCGGGGAGCTGTTTTTT.

This rearrangement joins TRBV4-1 to TRBJ2-2; 8 bases align to TRBD2. Unmatched junction bases numbered 4, after V lost 0 bases and J lost 1 base. This CDR3 has 17 residues. Germline V gives CDR1 MGHRA, CDR2 YSYEKL. CDR3 DNA: TGCGCCAGCAGCCAAGATAGGCTAGCGGGGAACACCGGGGAGCTGTTTTTT. This sequence encodes CASSQDRLAGNTGELFF.

Comment on this clone: The same CDR3 arises from other DNA sequences in this sample as well. The chain's CDR3 is CASSPGSSYEQYF. CDR3 sequence (DNA): TGTGCCAGCAGCCCTGGGAGCTCCTACGAGCAGTACTTC. This rearrangement joins TRBV9 to TRBJ2-7; D may be TRBD2 (5 bases). Between the trimmed V and J ends, which lost 4 bases and 0 bases, there was a span of 8 bases. This CDR3 is 13 amino acids long. Germline-derived CDR1 and CDR2 are SGDLS and YYNGEE.

The gene calls are TRBV6-5 and TRBJ2-6; D is ambiguous. In germline, CDR1 is MNHEY, CDR2 SVGAGI. The ends were cut back, 0 bases at V and 1 base at J, with 4 bases in the middle. CDR3 length: 15 amino acids. The CDR3 reads CASSYSESGANVLTF. CDR3 bases: TGTGCCAGCAGTTACTCGGAATCTGGGGCCAACGTCCTGACTTTC.

The chain carries TRBV9 and TRBJ2-3; TRBD2 aligns across 10 bases. The length of the CDR3 is 17 residues. V lost 3 bases to trimming and J lost 2 bases; unmatched junction nucleotides: 9. CDR1 is SGDLS, CDR2 YYNGEE, per germline. This CDR3 reads CASSAEIGLAVTDTQYF. CDR3 DNA: TGTGCCAGCAGCGCGGAAATCGGACTAGCGGTCACAGATACGCAGTATTTT.

This chain joins TRBV18 and TRBJ1-5; TRBD1 matches at 12 bases. Trimming took 2 bases from V and 3 from J; bases not matched to a gene: 11. CDR3 length: 19 residues. Germline V gene sequence: CDR1 KGHSH, CDR2 LQKENI. The CDR3 region has the DNA TGTGCCAGCTCACCATCGGGACAGGGGGCGGTATGGGTCAATCAGCCCCAGCATTTT. Translation: CASSPSGQGAVWVNQPQHF.

V is TRBV11-2 and J is TRBJ2-5; D unresolved. This CDR3 spans 14 amino acids. Trimming took off 5 bases at V and 0 bases at J, with 10 bases between the two ends. From germline, CDR1 is SGHAT and CDR2 FQNNGV. CDR3 bases: TGTGCCAGCAGCCAAAACTCGTACCAAGAGACCCAGTACTTC. It is translated as CASSQNSYQETQYF.

As for this clone: Other DNA sequences from this sample encode an identical CDR3 as well. The V and J genes are TRBV28 and TRBJ2-7; D gene ambiguous. Germline V gives CDR1 MDHEN, CDR2 SYDVKM. This CDR3 comprises 13 residues. Trimming pared 2 bases from V and 1 base from J, leaving 6 bases between. CDR3 nucleotide sequence: TGTGCCAGCAGTTTAGACGGATCCTACGAGCAGTACTTC. Protein: CASSLDGSYEQYF.

V gene TRBV4-1 combines with J gene TRBJ2-1; D tentatively reads TRBD1 or TRBD2 (7 bases each). V gave up 2 bases and J gave up 4 bases, with 18 bases separating them. The germline V gene encodes CDR1 MGHRA and CDR2 YSYEKL. CDR3 length: 17 residues. In DNA form, the CDR3 reads TGCGCCAGCAGCCAATACAAGTCAGGGGGGGCTTACAATGAGCAGTTCTTC. This encodes CASSQYKSGGAYNEQFF.